The source of this T cell receptor (beta chain) is a study of brain T cells in children with intractable seizures (dated by TCRdb to the early 2020s). For the wider study: Resected brain tissue from about 50 pediatric epilepsy surgery cases was initially screened for immune gene transcripts with a NanoString immunology panel. Among the approximately 12 selected surgery cases, pre-surgery blood was additionally sequenced for eight, leaving four cases with brain tissue only.

Per the publication, the time point label means: resected brain tissue, or blood drawn just prior to surgery. The surgery cases that showed the highest brain T cell transcript signatures were chosen for TCR beta chain sequencing of brain tissue, and of blood when it was available. Before surgery, patients had received at least one anti-epileptic drug. TCR-sequenced patients were children with drug-resistant epilepsy due to tuberous sclerosis complex, focal cortical dysplasia, Rasmussen encephalitis or hemimegalencephaly. Blood samples were collected immediately before the epilepsy surgery. Bulk genomic DNA was extracted from unsorted brain tissue and whole blood with the Monarch genomic DNA purification kit. Broad study findings and their caveats: Because sequencing depth was different between pre-surgery and post-surgery blood, clones absent from the pre-surgery sample may reflect undersampling. Viral specificity was inferred solely from CDR3 sequence similarity, and the HCMV serostatus of the patients was not known.

The CDR3 covers 15 residues, taking in both the cysteine and the phenylalanine. This entry keeps only the CDR3 DNA: 45 bases, framed from base 1. According to the germline V gene, CDR1 reads ENHRY and CDR2 reads SYGVKD. V lost 6 bases and J lost 9 bases; the stretch between them is 21 bases long. TCR beta chain sequences were generated from genomic DNA using the immunoSEQ assay. The authors' analysis ran thus. CDR3 sequences that did not begin with the conserved framework cysteine at position 104 were removed manually. Clonality was calculated as one minus the normalized Shannon's Diversity Index, with values ranging from 0 (maximal diversity) to 1 (oligoclonal). To check whether a given CDR3 had different frequencies in two samples, for example brain versus blood, chi-squared comparison-of-proportions tests were used. Public clonotypes were found through immuneACCESS searches, while the VDJdb browser was used to judge similarity to known antiviral clonotypes. Held by TCRdb, this immuneACCESS table contains in-frame sequences only and omits some clones. Under half of the omission traces to an unresolved V gene where checked; the cause of the rest is unknown. V, J and clone size reflect that table, while D and trimming were determined from the DNA. The sample includes just under 65,000 clones, with more than 95% observed a single time. The biggest ten clones account for approximately 0.37% of the sample.

As to this clone: What this receptor recognizes is not known. Base qualities are not at hand, and no much larger clone is one base apart.

The clonotype was recovered from a boy younger than two with focal cortical dysplasia and intractable seizures. The specimen was peripheral blood, collected at surgery. The receptor chain draws on TRBV10-3 and TRBJ2-1, with a weak D call of TRBD1 (5 bases match). The CDR3 has the sequence CAIRDLPPDSSEQFF. The DNA reads TGTGCCATCAGGGACCTCCCCCCTGACAGTAGTGAGCAGTTCTTC.